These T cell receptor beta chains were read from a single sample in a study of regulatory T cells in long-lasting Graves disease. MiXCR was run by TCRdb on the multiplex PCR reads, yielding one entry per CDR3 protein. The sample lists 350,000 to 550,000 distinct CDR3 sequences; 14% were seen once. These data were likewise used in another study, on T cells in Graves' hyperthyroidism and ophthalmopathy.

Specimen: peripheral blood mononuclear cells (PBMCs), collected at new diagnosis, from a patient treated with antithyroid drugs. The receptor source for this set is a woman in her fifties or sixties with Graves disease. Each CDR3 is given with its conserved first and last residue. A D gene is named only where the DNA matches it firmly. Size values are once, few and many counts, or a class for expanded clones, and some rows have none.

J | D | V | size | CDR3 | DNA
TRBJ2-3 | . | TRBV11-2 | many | CASSARTDHTDTQYF | TGTGCCAGCAGCGCACGGACAGACCACACAGATACGCAGTATTTT
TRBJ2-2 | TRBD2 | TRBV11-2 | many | CASSFRTSGSAGELFF | TGTGCCAGCAGCTTCCGGACTAGCGGGAGTGCCGGGGAGCTGTTTTTT
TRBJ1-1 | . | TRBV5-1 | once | CASSLAGPNTDAFF | TGCGCCAGCAGCTTGGCCGGACCGAACACTGACGCTTTCTTT
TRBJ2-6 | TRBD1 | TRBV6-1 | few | CASSEARDRSLSSGANVLTF | TGTGCCAGCAGTGAAGCTAGGGACAGGAGCTTAAGCTCTGGGGCCAACGTCCTGACTTTC
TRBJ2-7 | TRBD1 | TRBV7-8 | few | CASSARDRGRYEQYF | TGTGCCAGCAGCGCCCGGGACAGGGGGCGCTACGAGCAGTACTTC
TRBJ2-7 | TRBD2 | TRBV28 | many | CASIESGSGVYEQYF | TGTGCCAGCATCGAGAGCGGGAGTGGGGTCTACGAGCAGTACTTC
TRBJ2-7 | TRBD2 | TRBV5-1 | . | CASSPRASGRAIDARYEQYF | TGCGCCAGCAGCCCCCGGGCTAGCGGGAGGGCCATAGATGCACGGTACGAGCAGTACTTC
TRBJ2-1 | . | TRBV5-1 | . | CASSSSLDNEQFF | TGCGCCAGCAGCTCGTCCCTGGACAATGAGCAGTTCTTC
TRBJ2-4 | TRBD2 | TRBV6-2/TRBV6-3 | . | CASSDPATGLAGGAKNIQYF | TGTGCCAGCAGCGACCCCGCTACCGGACTAGCGGGGGGAGCCAAAAACATTCAGTACTTC
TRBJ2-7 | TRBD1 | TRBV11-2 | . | CASSQEFRDRYEQYF | TGTGCCAGCAGCCAAGAATTTCGGGACAGGTACGAGCAGTACTTC
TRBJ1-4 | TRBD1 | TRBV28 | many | CASSLPQGAANEKLFF | TGTGCCAGCAGTTTACCCCAGGGGGCAGCTAATGAAAAACTGTTTTTT
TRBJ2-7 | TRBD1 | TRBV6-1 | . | CASIGGQGSYEQYF | TGTGCCAGCATCGGGGGACAGGGGTCCTACGAGCAGTACTTC
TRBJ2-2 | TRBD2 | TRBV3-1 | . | CASSQPILSGKKGPGELFF | TGTGCCAGCAGCCAACCAATCCTAAGCGGGAAAAAAGGTCCCGGGGAGCTGTTTTTT
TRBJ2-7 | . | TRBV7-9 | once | CASSSGGTNSYGQYF | TGTGCCAGCAGCTCGGGTGGGACAAACTCCTACGGGCAGTACTTC
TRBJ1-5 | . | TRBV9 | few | CASSVDDSNQPQHF | TGTGCCAGCAGCGTAGATGATAGCAATCAGCCCCAGCATTTT
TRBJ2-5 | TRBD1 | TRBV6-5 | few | CASSYGDRGLETQYF | TGTGCCAGCAGTTACGGGGACAGGGGGCTTGAGACCCAGTACTTC
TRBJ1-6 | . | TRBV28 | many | CASSQDLGSNSPLHF | TGTGCCAGCAGTCAGGATCTGGGTAGTAATTCACCCCTCCACTTT
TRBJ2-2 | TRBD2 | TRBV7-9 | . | CASSGAGSGELFF | TGTGCCAGCAGCGGAGCGGGGTCCGGGGAGCTGTTTTTT
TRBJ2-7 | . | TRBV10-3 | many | CAISEGWSDEQYF | TGTGCCATCAGTGAGGGGTGGTCCGACGAGCAGTACTTC
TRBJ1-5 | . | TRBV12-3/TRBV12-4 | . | CASALTRNGQPQHF | TGTGCCAGCGCTCTGACAAGGAATGGTCAGCCCCAGCATTTT
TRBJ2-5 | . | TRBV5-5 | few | CASSPGGRFGGIARETQYF | TGTGCCAGCAGCCCCGGGGGAAGGTTTGGCGGGATCGCTAGAGAGACCCAGTACTTC
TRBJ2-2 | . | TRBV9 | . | CASNNQGGTGELFF | TGTGCCAGCAATAACCAGGGCGGCACCGGGGAGCTGTTTTTT
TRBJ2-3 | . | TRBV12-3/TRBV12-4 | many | CASSPRSDTQYF | TGTGCCAGCAGTCCCAGATCAGATACGCAGTATTTT
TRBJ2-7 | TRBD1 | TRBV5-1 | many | CASSLTTGAYYEQYF | TGCGCCAGCAGCCTGACTACAGGGGCTTACTACGAGCAGTACTTC
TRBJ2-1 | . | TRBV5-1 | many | CASSLGGLRPAYNEQFF | TGCGCCAGCAGCCTTGGAGGCTTGAGGCCAGCATACAATGAGCAGTTCTTC
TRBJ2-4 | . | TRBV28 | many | CASSLDSKNIQYF | TGTGCCAGCAGTTTAGACAGCAAAAACATTCAGTACTTC
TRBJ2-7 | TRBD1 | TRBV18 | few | CASSNRGEEQYF | TGTGCCAGCTCAAACAGGGGTGAAGAGCAGTACTTC
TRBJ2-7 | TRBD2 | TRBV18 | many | CASRPLAGEYEQYF | TGTGCCAGCCGTCCACTAGCGGGAGAGTACGAGCAGTACTTC
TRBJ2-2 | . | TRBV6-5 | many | CASSYSTGNTGELFF | TGTGCCAGCAGTTACTCCACAGGGAACACCGGGGAGCTGTTTTTT
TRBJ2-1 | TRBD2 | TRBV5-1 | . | CASSASGSGEQFF | TGCGCCAGCAGCGCTAGCGGGAGTGGTGAGCAGTTCTTC
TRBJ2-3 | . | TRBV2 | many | CASSHTDGTDTQYF | TGTGCCAGCAGCCACACGGATGGAACAGATACGCAGTATTTT
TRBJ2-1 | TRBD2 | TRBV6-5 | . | CASSYSGTSGRRNNEQFF | TGTGCCAGCAGTTACTCTGGTACTAGCGGGAGGAGAAACAATGAGCAGTTCTTC
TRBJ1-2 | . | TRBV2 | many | CASRGIWPNYGYTF | TGTGCCAGCAGGGGGATTTGGCCTAACTATGGCTACACCTTC
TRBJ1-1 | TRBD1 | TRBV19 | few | CASSIVDRRNTEAFF | TGTGCCAGTAGTATTGTGGACAGGAGAAACACTGAAGCTTTCTTT
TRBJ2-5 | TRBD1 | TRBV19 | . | CASSIGPGTGEETQYF | TGTGCCAGTAGTATAGGCCCGGGGACAGGTGAAGAGACCCAGTACTTC
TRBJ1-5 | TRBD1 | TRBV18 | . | CASSAGQGVANNQPQHF | TGTGCCAGCTCAGCGGGACAGGGGGTGGCAAACAATCAGCCCCAGCATTTT
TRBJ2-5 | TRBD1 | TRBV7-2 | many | CASSQGTGIQETQYF | TGTGCCAGCAGCCAGGGGACAGGGATTCAAGAGACCCAGTACTTC
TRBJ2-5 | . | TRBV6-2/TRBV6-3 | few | CASSETGFQETQYF | TGTGCCAGCAGTGAAACTGGATTCCAAGAGACCCAGTACTTC
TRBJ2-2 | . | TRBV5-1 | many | CASSSRQAYTGELFF | TGCGCCAGCAGCTCAAGACAGGCATACACCGGGGAGCTGTTTTTT
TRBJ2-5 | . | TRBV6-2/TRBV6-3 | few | CASRLGIWETQYF | TGTGCCAGCAGGTTGGGGATTTGGGAGACCCAGTACTTC
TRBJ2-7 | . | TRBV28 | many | CAIRGGYEQYF | TGTGCCATCCGGGGTGGCTACGAGCAGTACTTC
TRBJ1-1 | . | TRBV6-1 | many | CASSEVFGRAEAFF | TGTGCCAGCAGTGAAGTATTTGGCCGGGCTGAAGCTTTCTTT
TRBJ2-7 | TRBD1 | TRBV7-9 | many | CASSRGETRTGRGDEQYF | TGTGCCAGCAGCCGCGGGGAAACAAGGACAGGGAGAGGCGACGAGCAGTACTTC
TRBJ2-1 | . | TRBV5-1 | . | CASSFYGYNEQFF | TGCGCCAGCAGCTTTTACGGCTACAATGAGCAGTTCTTC
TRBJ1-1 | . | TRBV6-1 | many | CASAGVSEAFF | TGTGCCAGCGCAGGGGTATCTGAAGCTTTCTTT
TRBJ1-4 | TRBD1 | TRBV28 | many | CASSLWSDRSGKLFF | TGTGCCAGCAGTTTATGGTCGGACAGGTCGGGGAAACTGTTTTTT
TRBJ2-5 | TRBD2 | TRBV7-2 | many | CASRGTSGQETQYF | TGTGCCAGCAGGGGGACTAGCGGGCAAGAGACCCAGTACTTC
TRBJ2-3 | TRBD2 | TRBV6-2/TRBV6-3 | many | CASNPGTSGSFNTDTQYF | TGTGCCAGCAACCCCGGGACTAGCGGGAGTTTTAATACAGATACGCAGTATTTT
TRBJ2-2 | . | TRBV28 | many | CASSNQTGWNTGELFF | TGTGCCAGCAGTAACCAAACGGGATGGAACACCGGGGAGCTGTTTTTT
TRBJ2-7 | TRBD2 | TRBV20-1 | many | CSAPDRLAVSSYEQYF | TGCAGTGCTCCGGATAGACTAGCAGTAAGCTCCTACGAGCAGTACTTC
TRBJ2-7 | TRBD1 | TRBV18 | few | CASSPVPGQGAANEQYF | TGTGCCAGCTCACCCGTCCCGGGACAGGGGGCAGCGAACGAGCAGTACTTC
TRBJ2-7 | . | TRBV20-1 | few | CSAREAHLTRGYEQYF | TGCAGTGCTAGAGAGGCCCACCTGACTAGGGGCTACGAGCAGTACTTC
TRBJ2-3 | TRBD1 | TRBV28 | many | CASITGGSTDTQYF | TGTGCCAGCATAACAGGGGGTAGCACAGATACGCAGTATTTT